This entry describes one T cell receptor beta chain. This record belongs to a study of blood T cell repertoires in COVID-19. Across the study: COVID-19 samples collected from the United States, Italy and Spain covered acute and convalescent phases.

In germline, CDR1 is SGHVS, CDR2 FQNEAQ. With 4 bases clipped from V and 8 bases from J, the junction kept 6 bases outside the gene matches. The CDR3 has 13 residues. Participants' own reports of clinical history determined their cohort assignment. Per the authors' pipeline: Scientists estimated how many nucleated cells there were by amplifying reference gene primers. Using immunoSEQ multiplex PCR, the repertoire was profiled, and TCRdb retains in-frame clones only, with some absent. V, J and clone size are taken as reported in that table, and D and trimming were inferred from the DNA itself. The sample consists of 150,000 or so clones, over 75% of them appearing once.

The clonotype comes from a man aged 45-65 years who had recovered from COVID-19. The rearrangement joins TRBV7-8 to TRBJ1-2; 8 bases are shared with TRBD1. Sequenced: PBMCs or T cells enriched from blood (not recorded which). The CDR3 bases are TGTGCCAGCAGCTCGACAGGGGTTTGGGGCTACACCTTC. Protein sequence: CASSSTGVWGYTF.